One TCR beta chain is described in this entry. The CDR3 sequence is 15 residues long. Germline lookup yields CDR1 MNHNS and CDR2 SASEGT. Trimming removed 2 bases at V and 7 bases at J, with 14 bases between. The source of the sample is a study of blood T cell repertoires in COVID-19. In the study overall: PBMCs, B-cell-depleted T cells, or T cells provided the cDNA or gDNA that made up the material.

As originally analysed: Scientists estimated how many nucleated cells there were by amplifying reference gene primers. Sequencing used immunoSEQ multiplex PCR; TCRdb keeps in-frame clones, though not all of them. The V and J calls and the clone size are those of that table, but D and trimming were determined from the DNA. The sample holds over 350,000 clones, around 89% seen once. The clonotype comes from a young woman with acute or convalescent COVID-19. The sample consisted of peripheral blood. This chain links TRBV6-1 with TRBJ2-2; weak D call: TRBD2 (5 bases). The CDR3 nucleotides are TGTGCCAGCAGTGAACGGACGGGAACGGGCGGGGAGCTGTTTTTT. Translating it yields CASSERTGTGGELFF.